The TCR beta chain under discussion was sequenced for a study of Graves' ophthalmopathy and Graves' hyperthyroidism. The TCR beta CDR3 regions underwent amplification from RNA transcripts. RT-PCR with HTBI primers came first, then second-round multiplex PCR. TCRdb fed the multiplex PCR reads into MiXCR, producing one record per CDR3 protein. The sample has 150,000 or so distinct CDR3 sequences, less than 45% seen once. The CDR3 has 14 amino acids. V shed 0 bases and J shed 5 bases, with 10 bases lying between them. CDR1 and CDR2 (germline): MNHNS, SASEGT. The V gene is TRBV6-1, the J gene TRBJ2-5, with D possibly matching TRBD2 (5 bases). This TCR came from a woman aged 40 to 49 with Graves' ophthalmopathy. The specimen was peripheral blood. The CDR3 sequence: CASSEAGAGETQYF. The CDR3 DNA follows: TGTGCCAGCAGTGAAGCGGGAGCTGGGGAGACCCAGTACTTC.